A selection of T cell receptor beta chains follows, all from one sample in a study of post-analysis software for immune sequencing data. TCRdb passed the PCR reads through MiXCR, listing each CDR3 protein once. Found here are 750,000 to 900,000 distinct CDR3 sequences, roughly 46% of them singletons; the top ten hold around 4.7%. The sequenced material came from blood. All receptors derive from a girl between 10 and 17 years old with multiple sclerosis. The CDR3 runs from the conserved cysteine through the conserved F or W. The D gene is left open where the match is weak. Part of the rows lack a size; the others show once, few, many or a class for expanded clones.

V: TRBV29-1
J: TRBJ1-2
size: -
D: -
CDR3: CSVVGFDYGYTF
DNA: TGCAGCGTTGTGGGTTTCGACTATGGCTACACCTTC

V: TRBV12-3/TRBV12-4
J: TRBJ2-1
size: -
D: TRBD2
CDR3: CASILTSGFEFNEQFF
DNA: TGTGCCAGCATCCTAACTAGCGGTTTTGAGTTTAATGAGCAGTTCTTC

V: TRBV7-6
J: TRBJ1-2
size: few
D: TRBD1
CDR3: CASSTGAIDGYTF
DNA: TGTGCCAGCAGCACAGGGGCCATTGATGGCTACACCTTC

V: TRBV6-2/TRBV6-3
J: TRBJ2-1
size: -
D: -
CDR3: CASSYGRNEQFF
DNA: TGTGCCAGCAGTTACGGTCGCAATGAGCAGTTCTTC

V: TRBV6-5
J: TRBJ2-7
size: few
D: TRBD2
CDR3: CASSGSGTPYEQYF
DNA: TGTGCCAGCAGCGGGAGCGGGACCCCCTACGAGCAGTACTTC

V: TRBV20-1
J: TRBJ1-5
size: few
D: TRBD1
CDR3: CSADRGYDQPQHF
DNA: TGCAGTGCCGACAGGGGATACGATCAGCCCCAGCATTTT

V: TRBV18
J: TRBJ2-7
size: -
D: -
CDR3: CASSLPGGRNYEQYF
DNA: TGTGCCAGCTCCCTCCCCGGGGGGCGCAACTACGAGCAGTACTTC

V: TRBV7-2
J: TRBJ1-1
size: -
D: -
CDR3: CAGRRQGNTEAFF
DNA: TGTGCCGGCAGGCGTCAGGGGAACACTGAAGCTTTCTTT

V: TRBV4-3
J: TRBJ2-1
size: -
D: TRBD2
CDR3: CASSQDFALSGRVNNEQFF
DNA: TGCGCCAGCAGCCAAGACTTTGCCCTTAGCGGGAGGGTGAACAATGAGCAGTTCTTC

V: TRBV5-1
J: TRBJ2-1
size: -
D: TRBD2
CDR3: CASSHSGSDDEQFF
DNA: TGCGCCAGCAGCCACAGCGGGAGTGATGATGAGCAGTTCTTC

V: TRBV7-8
J: TRBJ2-3
size: -
D: -
CDR3: CASSPDTGTDTQYF
DNA: TGTGCCAGCAGCCCGGACACTGGCACAGATACGCAGTATTTT

V: TRBV20-1
J: TRBJ2-5
size: once
D: TRBD2
CDR3: CSARTWTSGRVTTQETQYF
DNA: TGCAGTGCTAGAACATGGACTAGCGGGAGGGTAACGACTCAAGAGACCCAGTACTTC

V: TRBV10-3
J: TRBJ2-7
size: -
D: TRBD2
CDR3: CAITVSSGSGYEQYF
DNA: TGTGCCATCACCGTCTCTAGCGGGAGCGGATACGAGCAGTACTTC

V: TRBV6-5
J: TRBJ2-3
size: few
D: TRBD2
CDR3: CASSYRPSGHTDTQYF
DNA: TGTGCCAGCAGTTACCGGCCTAGCGGGCACACAGATACGCAGTATTTT

V: TRBV10-3
J: TRBJ2-7
size: -
D: -
CDR3: CAISESVNDYEQYF
DNA: TGTGCCATCAGTGAGTCGGTAAATGACTACGAGCAGTACTTC

V: TRBV12-3/TRBV12-4
J: TRBJ2-3
size: -
D: -
CDR3: CASSWVDPQDTQYF
DNA: TGTGCCAGCAGTTGGGTGGACCCCCAAGATACGCAGTATTTT

V: TRBV29-1
J: TRBJ2-5
size: -
D: -
CDR3: CSAGTRKETQYF
DNA: TGCAGCGCCGGGACAAGGAAAGAGACCCAGTACTTC

V: TRBV7-3
J: TRBJ2-3
size: few
D: -
CDR3: CASSLQPTDTQYF
DNA: TGTGCCAGCAGCCTCCAGCCCACAGATACGCAGTATTTT

V: TRBV7-6
J: TRBJ2-1
size: once
D: -
CDR3: CASSHASNEQFF
DNA: TGTGCCAGCAGCCACGCCTCCAATGAGCAGTTCTTC

V: TRBV7-2
J: TRBJ1-2
size: once
D: -
CDR3: CASSSALLTTGYTF
DNA: TGTGCCAGCAGCTCAGCGCTTTTGACTACTGGCTACACCTTC

V: TRBV10-3
J: TRBJ1-2
size: few
D: TRBD1
CDR3: CAVGGQSYGYTF
DNA: TGTGCCGTCGGGGGACAGTCCTATGGCTACACCTTC

V: TRBV9
J: TRBJ2-1
size: few
D: -
CDR3: CASSLLGGKATDEQFF
DNA: TGTGCCAGCAGTCTTCTAGGCGGGAAAGCGACAGATGAGCAGTTCTTC

V: TRBV12-3/TRBV12-4
J: TRBJ2-7
size: -
D: TRBD1
CDR3: CASSLLAGTVTSYEQYF
DNA: TGTGCCAGCAGTCTCCTAGCCGGGACAGTCACTTCCTACGAGCAGTACTTC

V: TRBV19
J: TRBJ2-1
size: -
D: -
CDR3: CASSIRGSEQFF
DNA: TGTGCCAGTAGTATACGGGGGAGTGAGCAGTTCTTC

V: TRBV11-3
J: TRBJ2-1
size: -
D: TRBD2
CDR3: CASSLRAGMGREQFF
DNA: TGTGCCAGCAGCTTAAGAGCGGGAATGGGCAGAGAGCAGTTCTTC

V: TRBV12-3/TRBV12-4
J: TRBJ2-3
size: -
D: -
CDR3: CASRAEGDTQYF
DNA: TGTGCCAGCAGGGCGGAGGGAGATACGCAGTATTTT

V: TRBV20-1
J: TRBJ2-7
size: -
D: -
CDR3: CSARDGSAYEQYF
DNA: TGCAGTGCTAGAGACGGGAGCGCCTACGAGCAGTACTTC

V: TRBV29-1
J: TRBJ2-1
size: -
D: -
CDR3: CSVQLPGVSMRGLADEQFF
DNA: TGCAGCGTGCAACTGCCTGGGGTCTCCATGAGGGGCCTTGCGGATGAGCAGTTCTTC

V: TRBV2
J: TRBJ1-5
size: -
D: TRBD1
CDR3: CASRGDRDSNQPQHF
DNA: TGTGCCAGCAGGGGGGACAGGGATAGCAATCAGCCCCAGCATTTT

V: TRBV10-3
J: TRBJ2-7
size: -
D: -
CDR3: CAISDLATYEQYF
DNA: TGTGCCATCAGCGATCTAGCCACCTACGAGCAGTACTTC

V: TRBV14
J: TRBJ1-6
size: -
D: -
CDR3: CASSQGTLGSPLHF
DNA: TGTGCCAGCAGCCAAGGGACATTGGGGTCACCCCTCCACTTT

V: TRBV7-2
J: TRBJ1-1
size: -
D: TRBD1
CDR3: CASRTGDMNTEAFF
DNA: TGTGCCAGCAGGACAGGGGACATGAACACTGAAGCTTTCTTT

V: TRBV7-9
J: TRBJ2-5
size: -
D: -
CDR3: CASSLVGGTRTPRGQETQYF
DNA: TGTGCCAGCAGCTTAGTAGGCGGGACAAGGACCCCACGAGGCCAAGAGACCCAGTACTTC

V: TRBV12-3/TRBV12-4
J: TRBJ1-5
size: -
D: -
CDR3: CASSFEVAETSLLNQPQHF
DNA: TGTGCCAGCAGTTTCGAGGTAGCCGAGACAAGCCTTCTTAATCAGCCCCAGCATTTT

V: TRBV5-1
J: TRBJ1-2
size: -
D: -
CDR3: CASSLVPGYNYGYTF
DNA: TGCGCCAGCAGCTTGGTGCCGGGGTACAACTATGGCTACACCTTC

V: TRBV6-1
J: TRBJ2-5
size: once
D: TRBD2
CDR3: CASSEGVTSGSGETQYF
DNA: TGTGCCAGCAGTGAAGGAGTGACTAGCGGGAGTGGGGAGACCCAGTACTTC

V: TRBV7-6
J: TRBJ2-5
size: -
D: TRBD2
CDR3: CASSLAGASGFVLETQYF
DNA: TGTGCCAGCAGCTTAGCTGGCGCTAGCGGGTTTGTTTTGGAGACCCAGTACTTC

V: TRBV7-9
J: TRBJ2-7
size: -
D: -
CDR3: CASSSHPQGSYEQYF
DNA: TGTGCCAGCAGCTCTCATCCCCAGGGCTCCTACGAGCAGTACTTC

V: TRBV27
J: TRBJ2-7
size: -
D: -
CDR3: CASSLSPGTLSYEQYF
DNA: TGTGCCAGCAGTTTATCACCCGGGACACTTTCCTACGAGCAGTACTTC

V: TRBV29-1
J: TRBJ2-1
size: -
D: -
CDR3: CSVGSYNEQFF
DNA: TGCAGCGTTGGGTCCTACAATGAGCAGTTCTTC

V: TRBV30
J: TRBJ2-7
size: -
D: TRBD1
CDR3: CAWSGDRLALREQYF
DNA: TGTGCCTGGAGCGGGGACAGGTTGGCCCTTCGCGAGCAGTACTTC

V: TRBV6-2/TRBV6-3
J: TRBJ2-7
size: -
D: TRBD1
CDR3: CASRSVRGTGVYEQYF
DNA: TGTGCCAGCAGATCCGTGAGAGGGACAGGGGTCTACGAGCAGTACTTC

V: TRBV28
J: TRBJ2-7
size: -
D: -
CDR3: CASNSGGPTYEQYF
DNA: TGTGCCAGCAATTCAGGCGGCCCGACCTACGAGCAGTACTTC

V: TRBV20-1
J: TRBJ2-7
size: few
D: -
CDR3: CSAKGPTGAGQYF
DNA: TGCAGTGCCAAGGGGCCTACAGGCGCCGGGCAGTACTTC

V: TRBV20-1
J: TRBJ1-2
size: -
D: -
CDR3: CSARDPSSYGYTF
DNA: TGCAGTGCTAGAGATCCCAGTTCCTATGGCTACACCTTC

V: TRBV12-3/TRBV12-4
J: TRBJ2-5
size: -
D: -
CDR3: CASSLGSARYQETQYF
DNA: TGTGCCAGCAGTTTAGGGTCCGCCAGGTACCAAGAGACCCAGTACTTC

V: TRBV20-1
J: TRBJ2-1
size: few
D: -
CDR3: CSARDAVGRGAIDEQFF
DNA: TGCAGTGCTAGAGATGCGGTAGGCAGGGGGGCAATTGATGAGCAGTTCTTC

V: TRBV6-5
J: TRBJ2-7
size: once
D: TRBD2
CDR3: CASSSFAGGSYEQYF
DNA: TGTGCCAGCAGTTCCTTTGCGGGAGGCTCCTACGAGCAGTACTTC

V: TRBV10-3
J: TRBJ2-7
size: -
D: TRBD2
CDR3: CAISEVLAGAEQYF
DNA: TGTGCCATCAGTGAAGTACTAGCGGGTGCCGAGCAGTACTTC

V: TRBV12-3/TRBV12-4
J: TRBJ2-1
size: -
D: -
CDR3: CASSLGGLHNEQFF
DNA: TGTGCCAGCAGTTTAGGGGGACTGCACAATGAGCAGTTCTTC

V: TRBV7-8
J: TRBJ2-1
size: -
D: TRBD2
CDR3: CASSPNPSGLANNEQFF
DNA: TGTGCCAGCAGCCCGAACCCTTCGGGACTAGCCAACAATGAGCAGTTCTTC

V: TRBV29-1
J: TRBJ1-1
size: -
D: TRBD1
CDR3: CSVQGDTEAFF
DNA: TGCAGCGTCCAGGGGGACACTGAAGCTTTCTTT

V: TRBV27
J: TRBJ2-7
size: -
D: TRBD2
CDR3: CASSLARSSGEQYF
DNA: TGTGCCAGCAGTTTAGCCCGTTCTAGCGGCGAGCAGTACTTC

V: TRBV7-2
J: TRBJ2-7
size: -
D: -
CDR3: CASSSTGTPTYEQYF
DNA: TGTGCCAGCAGCTCCACCGGGACACCCACCTACGAGCAGTACTTC